The text below deals with one T cell receptor beta chain. Antigen unknown. MiXCR, applied by TCRdb to the 5' RACE reads, yields one record per CDR3 protein. The sample gives under 110,000 distinct CDR3 sequences, approximately 15% of which show up once; roughly 31% is in the top ten. This specimen belongs to a study of T-cell memory formation after mild COVID-19. Study-level findings and limits: There were some responding clones in pre-infection memory, which suggested that cross-reactive memory had joined. The CD4+ clones that contracted clustered mainly within CM and EM, and the CD8+ clones concentrated in EMRA.

V lost 8 bases to trimming and J lost 2 bases; unmatched junction nucleotides: 7. CDR3 length: 14 amino acids. The receptor was isolated from an adult woman who had mild COVID-19 (a few samples of this study predate the infection). Cell type and time point are not known. The sequenced sample was PBMCs or a T cell subset sorted from them (not recorded which). The chain links TRBV12-3 or TRBV12-4 to TRBJ2-5; the match to TRBD1 covers 8 bases. CDR3 in DNA: TGTGCCAGCCTGAACTACAGGGGGCAAGAGACCCAGTACTTC. Translated: CASLNYRGQETQYF.